The 32 T cell receptor beta chains in this list originate from one sample, sequenced in a study of blood T cells in healthy people across ages. Next came a second PCR, run for about 6 to 12 cycles, which used a sample-barcoded 5' primer along with a J-beta primer mix. TCRdb re-analysed the 5' RACE reads in MiXCR, keeping a single row per CDR3 protein. The table records approximately 1.5 million distinct CDR3 sequences, about 35% of them present only once. Sequenced input: blood. These receptors came from a woman aged 25 to 39 in good health.

The J gene is TRBJ2-3, the V gene TRBV27; no clear D. Germline CDR1 and CDR2: MNHEY and SMNVEV (reference sequence). The CDR3 is made up of 17 amino acids. V was trimmed by 8 bases and J by 2 bases, leaving 23 bases between them. The DNA for the CDR3 is TGTGCCAGCGCCACCCGTCGGATTACGGTGCCCACAGATACGCAGTATTTT. The encoded protein is CASATRRITVPTDTQYF.

The chain employs TRBV27 and TRBJ1-1; perhaps TRBD1 as D (6 bases). The CDR3 runs to 14 residues. Per the germline V gene, CDR1 is MNHEY and CDR2 is SMNVEV (reference sequence). Trimming left V 8 bases short and J 1 base short, with 14 bases between. CDR3 bases: TGTGCCAGCTGGGGAACAGGGCGGAACACTGAAGCTTTCTTT. Its protein product is CASWGTGRNTEAFF.

This clonotype was seen a handful of times. The V and J genes are TRBV5-5 and TRBJ2-3; 12 bases line up with TRBD2. Germline CDR1 is SGHKS and CDR2 is YYEKEE (reference sequence). The CDR3 covers 17 residues. V shed 0 bases and J 4 bases; nucleotides not matched to a gene: 6. The CDR3: CASSLEPSGRAADTQYF. The CDR3 DNA reads TGTGCCAGCAGCTTGGAGCCTAGCGGGAGGGCCGCAGATACGCAGTATTTT.

This clonotype was counted at least ten times. The chain uses TRBV5-6 and TRBJ2-1; 8 bases fit TRBD2. Germline assignment: CDR1 SGHDT and CDR2 YYEEEE. Losses at the gene ends were 0 bases for V and 4 bases for J; bases not matched to a gene: 3. This CDR3 contains 15 residues. The CDR3 region has the DNA TGTGCCAGCAGCTTGGAACTAGCGGCTTACAATGAGCAGTTCTTC. It codes for CASSLELAAYNEQFF.

The chain links TRBV10-2 to TRBJ2-7, with D unresolved. The length of the CDR3 is 14 residues. V lost 8 bases and J 2 bases, leaving 16 bases between the germline ends. The germline gives CDR1 WSHSY, CDR2 SAAADI. The CDR3 sequence: CASSSAAITYEQYF. The CDR3 region has the DNA TGCGCCAGCTCCTCGGCCGCTATCACCTACGAGCAGTACTTC.

Only a few counts were recorded for this clonotype. This sequence joins TRBV4-1 and TRBJ1-1; D possibly corresponds to TRBD1 (6 bases). V lost 1 base to trimming and J lost 7 bases, with 22 bases between them. In germline, CDR1 is MGHRA, CDR2 YSYEKL. This CDR3 comprises 17 residues. DNA of the CDR3: TGCGCCAGCAGCCAAGGTCACTTAAGGGGGGCTTATGGTGAAGCTTTCTTT. Its translation is CASSQGHLRGAYGEAFF.

The gene calls are TRBV5-1 and TRBJ2-7; TRBD1 matches at 9 bases. The trim removed 5 bases at V and 5 bases at J, leaving 8 bases unmatched. This CDR3 spans 14 amino acids. Germline-derived CDR1 and CDR2 are SGHRS and YFSETQ. The CDR3 coding sequence is TGCGCCAGCAGATCCGGGACAGGGTACCACGAGCAGTACTTC. Protein product: CASRSGTGYHEQYF.

This clonotype was seen only a few times. The chain couples TRBV2 to TRBJ1-2; D is perhaps TRBD1 (5 bases). V was trimmed by 0 bases and J by 4 bases, leaving 9 bases between them. This CDR3 region has 14 residues. Germline lookup yields CDR1 SNHLY and CDR2 FYNNEI. CDR3 in DNA: TGTGCCAGCAGTGAAGCGCAGGGACGCTATGGCTACACCTTC. It translates to CASSEAQGRYGYTF.

This clonotype occurred many times. The rearrangement links TRBV10-3 to TRBJ2-7; weak D call: TRBD2 (5 bases). Germline CDR1 reads ENHRY; CDR2 reads SYGVKD. The CDR3 sequence is 13 residues long. Trimming left V 3 bases short and J 9 bases short, with 15 bases between. Here the CDR3 reads CAISDEGLALQYF. The CDR3 DNA reads as TGTGCCATCAGTGATGAAGGTCTAGCTTTGCAGTACTTC.

This clonotype was seen only a few times. The chain has TRBV27 and TRBJ2-6; D remains ambiguous. The CDR3 covers 13 residues. The germline V and J ends were trimmed by 1 base and 4 bases, with 2 bases remaining between them. Germline CDR1 reads MNHEY; CDR2 reads SMNVEV (reference sequence). DNA for the CDR3: TGTGCCAGCAGTTTATGGGGGGCCAACGTCCTGACTTTC. Translating it yields CASSLWGANVLTF.

The V gene is TRBV30, the J gene TRBJ2-7, with D uncertain. Germline CDR1 is GTSNPN and CDR2 is SVGIG (reference sequence). V was trimmed by 0 bases and J by 5 bases, leaving 11 bases between them. The CDR3 runs to 13 residues. DNA of the CDR3: TGTGCCTGGAGTGTATACAGCACCGACGAGCAGTACTTC. It codes for CAWSVYSTDEQYF.

The chain recombines TRBV20-1 with TRBJ1-5; the D is unclear. CDR1 DFQATT and CDR2 SNEGSKA come from the germline V gene (reference sequence). Trimming stripped 6 bases from V and 5 bases from J, with 11 bases between. CDR3 length: 12 amino acids. The CDR3 sequence: CSAFGRDQPQHF. As DNA, the CDR3 is TGCAGTGCCTTTGGCCGGGATCAGCCCCAGCATTTT.

Details on this clonotype: One junction end does not reproduce the germline sequence, and a read error may be involved. The chain is built from TRBV12-3 or TRBV12-4 and TRBJ2-7; perhaps TRBD2 as D (6 bases). The CDR3 loop spans 14 amino acids. The CDR3, as DNA: TGTGCCAGCAATTTAGGAAGGGAGGCCTACGAGCAGTACTTC. Encoded protein: CASNLGREAYEQYF.

For the CDR3, the DNA is TGTGCCAGCAGCCAAGATTCCAGGGGGAAATGGTTATACAATGAGCAGTTCTTC. It is translated as CASSQDSRGKWLYNEQFF. This chain connects TRBV3-1 to TRBJ2-1; the match to TRBD1 covers 7 bases. Germline assignment: CDR1 LGHDT and CDR2 YNNKEL (reference sequence). The CDR3 sequence is 18 residues long. V shed 0 bases and J 4 bases; nucleotides not matched to a gene: 12.

This clonotype was recorded a few times. The chain couples TRBV11-1 to TRBJ2-2, with 9 bases lining up with TRBD2. This CDR3 has 16 residues. Germline loops: CDR1 SGHAT, CDR2 FQDESV (reference sequence). With V trimmed by 3 bases and J by 7 bases, 9 bases remained unmatched. This CDR3 is CASSFPAGGPLGELFF. In nucleotides, the CDR3 is TGTGCCAGCAGCTTCCCGGCGGGAGGGCCTCTCGGGGAGCTGTTTTTT.

This clonotype was seen only a few times. V is TRBV28 and J is TRBJ2-4; a possible D gene is TRBD1 (5 bases). The CDR3 spans 13 residues. The germline CDR1 and CDR2 sequences are MDHEN and SYDVKM. Between the trimmed V and J ends, which lost 11 bases and 3 bases, there was a span of 14 bases. The DNA for the CDR3 is TGTGCCCAGGTCCTAGGACACAAAAACATTCAGTACTTC. As protein: CAQVLGHKNIQYF.

This clonotype has only a few counts. This sequence joins TRBV7-6 and TRBJ2-5; D gene unclear. V lost 5 bases, J lost 7 bases, and 11 bases lay in between. The length of the CDR3 is 12 residues. Germline V gene sequence: CDR1 SGHVS, CDR2 FNYEAQ. The CDR3 nucleotides are TGTGCCAGCAGCCCGGGCGATGGGACCCAGTACTTC. Translation: CASSPGDGTQYF.

This sequence joins TRBV5-1 and TRBJ2-2, with 8 bases fitting TRBD2. J lost 4 bases, V lost 4 bases, and 9 bases had no gene match. The CDR3 covers 16 residues. The germline V gene has CDR1 SGHRS and CDR2 YFSETQ. Here the CDR3 DNA reads TGCGCCAGCAGCGTCGGACTAGCCGTACCCACCGGGGAGCTGTTTTTT. As protein: CASSVGLAVPTGELFF.

J is TRBJ2-5 and V is TRBV7-9; no clear D gene. The CDR3 loop spans 14 amino acids. The V gene lost 3 bases and the J gene lost 7 bases, with 15 bases spanning the gap. CDR1 and CDR2 (germline): SEHNR, FQNEAQ (reference sequence). CDR3 in DNA: TGTGCCAGCAGCTTTGACCGATTCAAAGGGACCCAGTACTTC. Amino acids: CASSFDRFKGTQYF.

This clonotype showed up just a few times. V and J are TRBV6-1 and TRBJ2-7, with 8 bases matching TRBD1. The germline gives CDR1 MNHNS, CDR2 SASEGT. CDR3 size: 12 residues. CDR3 DNA: TGTGGGACCGGGACAGGAACCTACGAGCAGTACTTC. It is translated as CGTGTGTYEQYF.

V is TRBV4-1 and J is TRBJ2-7; 8 nucleotides agree with TRBD1. Germline V gene lookup returns CDR1 MGHRA and CDR2 YSYEKL. The CDR3 sequence is 16 residues long. Losses at the gene ends were 4 bases for V and 7 bases for J; bases not matched to a gene: 15. The CDR3 bases are TGCGCCAGCAGCCCCCTTGGACAGGGAGAATCGGGTGAGCAGTACTTC. It specifies CASSPLGQGESGEQYF.

This sequence joins TRBV5-6 and TRBJ2-1, with D possibly TRBD2 on 6 matching bases. V lost 5 bases to trimming and J lost 8 bases, with 17 bases between them. The CDR3 spans 14 residues. Germline values: CDR1 SGHDT, CDR2 YYEEEE. CDR3 sequence: CASRTRFLKYEQFF. The CDR3 bases are TGTGCCAGCAGGACTAGGTTCCTAAAGTATGAGCAGTTCTTC. The variable domain in full, with the rest retrieved from reference TRBV5-6 and TRBJ2-1, is DAGVTQSPTHLIKTRGQQVTLRCSPKSGHDTVSWYQQALGQGPQFIFQYYEEEERQRGNFPDRFSGHQFPNYSSELNVNALLLGDSALYLCASRTRFLKYEQFFGPGTRLTVL.

This clonotype turned up a few times. This chain connects TRBV11-2 to TRBJ2-3; 8 bases map to TRBD2. CDR1 SGHAT and CDR2 FQNNGV come from the germline V gene. The CDR3 is 14 amino acids. J gave up 7 bases and V 7 bases, and 10 bases lay outside the gene matches. The CDR3 sequence is CASILSGGPNTQYF. The CDR3, as DNA: TGTGCCAGCATCCTATCGGGAGGGCCCAATACGCAGTATTTT. The variable domain in full, completed from reference TRBV11-2 and TRBJ2-3, reads EAGVAQSPRYKIIEKRQSVAFWCNPISGHATLYWYQQILGQGPKLLIQFQNNGVVDDSQLPKDRFSAERLKGVDSTLKIQPAKLEDSAVYLCASILSGGPNTQYFGPGTRLTVL.

This clonotype was picked up a small number of times. The chain is built from TRBV20-1 and TRBJ2-3; 7 positions agree with TRBD2. Germline V gives CDR1 DFQATT, CDR2 SNEGSKA (reference sequence). CDR3 length: 15 amino acids. With 0 bases clipped from V and 4 bases from J, the junction kept 7 bases outside the gene matches. CDR3 in DNA: TGCAGTGCTAGAGATCTCGGGGGGTCCGCAGATACGCAGTATTTT. Its translation is CSARDLGGSADTQYF.

For this clonotype: The junction departs from the called germline gene at one end, perhaps through a read error. The chain employs TRBV30 and TRBJ2-7, with D uncertain. Germline V gene sequence: CDR1 GTSNPN, CDR2 SVGIG (reference sequence). The CDR3 runs to 11 residues. CDR3 sequence reads: CAWSVSAERYF. Here the CDR3 DNA reads TGTGCCTGGAGTGTGTCGGCGGAGCGGTACTTC.

A few counts support this clonotype. The V and J genes are TRBV4-1 and TRBJ1-1; D is unclear. CDR1 is MGHRA and CDR2 is YSYEKL in the germline V gene. The CDR3 loop spans 14 amino acids. Trimming took off 4 bases at V and 1 base at J, with 10 bases between the two ends. The CDR3 bases are TGCGCCAGCAGCCTTCACTCCGGGAACACTGAAGCTTTCTTT. Protein: CASSLHSGNTEAFF.

This clonotype was picked up a small number of times. Here the CDR3 reads CASSPERQGGNEQFF. DNA for the CDR3: TGTGCCAGCTCACCTGAACGACAGGGTGGCAATGAGCAGTTCTTC. The chain uses TRBV18 and TRBJ2-1; 7 positions match TRBD1. The CDR3 covers 15 residues. V was pared by 3 bases and J by 6 bases, with 8 bases of the junction left unmatched. Germline V CDR1 and CDR2: KGHSH, LQKENI. The variable domain in full, with the rest retrieved from reference TRBV18 and TRBJ2-1, is NAGVMQNPRHLVRRRGQEARLRCSPMKGHSHVYWYRQLPEEGLKFMVYLQKENIIDESGMPKERFSAEFPKEGPSILRIQQVVRGDSAAYFCASSPERQGGNEQFFGPGTRLTVL.

This clonotype showed up just once. The rearrangement joins TRBV25-1 to TRBJ1-1; D is possibly TRBD1 (6 bases). Germline assignment: CDR1 MGHDK and CDR2 SYGVNS. The CDR3 extends over 12 amino acids. The ends were cut back, 6 bases at V and 7 bases at J, with 12 bases in the middle. The CDR3 protein is CASRGAQIEAFF. DNA of the CDR3: TGTGCCAGCAGGGGGGCACAAATTGAAGCTTTCTTT.

The chain carries TRBV2 and TRBJ1-5; possibly TRBD1 for D (6 bases). With 0 bases removed from V and 7 bases from J, the gap between germline ends came to 7 bases. CDR1 SNHLY and CDR2 FYNNEI come from the germline V gene. The CDR3 loop spans 13 amino acids. The CDR3 loop is CASSEAGGQPQHF. DNA for the CDR3: TGTGCCAGCAGTGAAGCTGGGGGCCAGCCCCAGCATTTT. Variable domain in full (rest from reference TRBV2 and TRBJ1-5): EPEVTQTPSHQVTQMGQEVILRCVPISNHLYFYWYRQILGQKVEFLVSFYNNEISEKSEIFDDQFSVERPDGSNFTLKIRSTKLEDSAMYFCASSEAGGQPQHFGDGTRLSIL.

This clonotype turned up a few times. V gene TRBV5-1 combines with J gene TRBJ2-7; TRBD2 agrees at 8 bases. V trimming: 2 bases; J trimming: 5 bases; junction bases outside the gene matches: 6. The CDR3 is 14 residues long. Looked up from germline, CDR1 is SGHRS and CDR2 is YFSETQ. Here the CDR3 reads CASSLVGGAHEQYF. The CDR3, as DNA: TGCGCCAGCAGCTTAGTCGGGGGGGCTCACGAGCAGTACTTC. The full variable domain, completed using reference TRBV5-1 and TRBJ2-7, is KAGVTQTPRYLIKTRGQQVTLSCSPISGHRSVSWYQQTPGQGLQFLFEYFSETQRNKGNFPGRFSGRQFSNSRSEMNVSTLELGDSALYLCASSLVGGAHEQYFGPGTRLTVT.

This sequence joins TRBV28 and TRBJ1-2; weak D call: TRBD1 (6 bases). CDR1 MDHEN and CDR2 SYDVKM come from the germline V gene. V was shortened by 8 bases and J by 5 bases, with 15 bases between the two germline ends. The CDR3 consists of 13 residues. The CDR3 nucleotides are TGTGCCAGCGGACAGCTAAAACTATATGGCTACACCTTC. This gives the protein CASGQLKLYGYTF.

The count of this clonotype is one. The chain has TRBV7-9 and TRBJ1-2, with a tentative D call TRBD1 (5 bases). The V end lost 4 bases, the J end lost 4 bases, and 10 bases lay between the germline ends. Germline V lookup: CDR1 SEHNR, CDR2 FQNEAQ (reference sequence). This CDR3 spans 13 amino acids. The CDR3 protein is CASSSRDLYGYTF. The CDR3 DNA follows: TGTGCCAGCAGCTCCAGGGACCTCTATGGCTACACCTTC.